Listed below are T cell receptor beta chains from one sample, sequenced in a study of cytomegalovirus exposure and HLA in healthy donors. Clones were sequenced by immunoSEQ multiplex PCR, and TCRdb holds only the in-frame ones, with some missing. The table records over 150,000 clones, 75% to 85% of them present only once. Input material: PBMCs. All receptors come from a girl aged 2-10 years in good health and CMV-seropositive. The CDR3 runs from the conserved cysteine through the conserved F or W.

V: TRBV6-1
CDR3: CATSETGSGNTEAFF

V: TRBV30
CDR3: CAWSASYGYTF

V: TRBV7-9
CDR3: CASRPTSGETHNEQFF

V: TRBV27
CDR3: CASSPMTGTTDQPQHF

V: TRBV10-3
CDR3: CAISSQRVSTYEQYF

V: TRBV4-2
CDR3: CASSQSGRNEQFF

V: TRBV6-4
CDR3: CASSHTDTQYF

V: TRBV15
CDR3: CATSPRGPGYTEAFF

V: TRBV9
CDR3: CASSTLTSGREQFF

V: TRBV19
CDR3: CASVVWGQGSDEAFF

V: TRBV27
CDR3: CASSQVSNQPQHF

V: TRBV4-1
CDR3: CASSQDPGAHRLSTDTQYF

V: TRBV5-4
CDR3: CASSLDRGAKNIQYF

V: TRBV5-1
CDR3: CASSLLPGLGRGETQYF

V: TRBV30
CDR3: CAWRDRGSNQPQHF

V: TRBV2
CDR3: CASSELGGIASGRRNEQFF

V: TRBV5-8
CDR3: CASSPQEVLDTEAFF

V: TRBV28
CDR3: CASSPSINEQYF

V: TRBV11-3
CDR3: CASSKGGGTEAFF

V: TRBV5-1
CDR3: CASSLGRGLQNEQFF

V: TRBV5-1
CDR3: CASSLVGTASYEQYF

V: TRBV6-6
CDR3: CASSYSPVSGGYTF

V: TRBV9
CDR3: CASSAWGTSTGELFF

V: TRBV2
CDR3: CASRAASGNYEQYF

V: TRBV5-6
CDR3: CASSRMGLAGGNEQFF

V: TRBV7-9
CDR3: CASSLGQGWFVNTEAFF

V: TRBV28
CDR3: CASGELAGVREQYF

V: TRBV4-1
CDR3: CASSELLQGRNQPQHF

V: TRBV25-1
CDR3: CASAALAGDVNEQFF

V: TRBV30
CDR3: CAWSDGTGPFSGANVLTF

V: TRBV5-1
CDR3: CASSLVDSLVSNYGYTF

V: TRBV14
CDR3: CASSQGRTPPGEQYF

V: TRBV30
CDR3: CAWSVQGNTEAFF

V: TRBV7-9
CDR3: CASSLRLSRGEGEKLFF

V: TRBV5-1
CDR3: CASSFSGASTDTQYF

V: TRBV7-9
CDR3: CASSLMGRERSYEQYF

V: TRBV21-1
CDR3: CASSNSRGANVLTF

V: TRBV29-1
CDR3: CSVRSTGELFF

V: TRBV2
CDR3: CASSEVGIAGTSILYRRETQYF

V: TRBV25-1
CDR3: CASSRTGAGNSPLHF

V: TRBV27
CDR3: CASSSETGGNTEAFF

V: TRBV29-1
CDR3: CSVARGVQETQYF

V: TRBV4-1
CDR3: CASSQHRQGAYEQYF

V: TRBV6-6
CDR3: CASRGMGLANTGELFF

V: TRBV30
CDR3: CAWSLPDREGAEAFF

V: TRBV4-2
CDR3: CASSPRGLPYEQYF

V: TRBV19
CDR3: CASSRLAGSSGANVLTF

V: TRBV4-2
CDR3: CASSHEQSYEQYF

V: TRBV16
CDR3: CASSRTDPYTGELFF

V: TRBV28
CDR3: CASTSSGNPDTQYF

V: TRBV5-1
CDR3: CASSLDTFYEQYF

V: TRBV7-9
CDR3: CASSSKNFGTWDYEQYF

V: TRBV5-4
CDR3: CASSLQGGFYEQYF

V: TRBV5-1
CDR3: CASSLGGGTEAFF

V: TRBV2
CDR3: CASLGLAAGELFF

V: TRBV9
CDR3: CASSPRGGEQYF

V: TRBV18
CDR3: CASSQPRRGGVTSYNEQFF

V: TRBV9
CDR3: CASSVESGSGNTIYF

V: TRBV10-1
CDR3: CASRASGRDEQFF

V: TRBV7-8
CDR3: CASSYNSQETQYF